Following are 24 T cell receptor beta chains from one sample sequenced in a study of post-analysis software for immune sequencing data. These TCRs' antigens remain unknown. Included in the TCR beta cDNA libraries were unique molecular identifiers. TCRdb re-called the PCR reads through MiXCR, storing one row per CDR3 protein. The top ten hold roughly 12% of the sample, which has approximately 690,000 distinct CDR3 sequences, around 64% seen once. Regarding the study as a whole: Patients had higher frequencies than controls of roughly 5 TRBV segments, including TRBV5-6, TRBV5-1 and TRBV20-1.

Sequenced sample: blood. These receptors were collected from a girl aged 2-15 years with multiple sclerosis.

This clonotype was found a few times. The rearrangement joins TRBV6-1 to TRBJ2-7; TRBD1 agrees at 7 bases. This CDR3 is built from 14 residues. The trim removed 4 bases at V and 0 bases at J, leaving 3 bases unmatched. Germline loops: CDR1 MNHNS, CDR2 SASEGT. For the CDR3, the DNA is TGTGCCAGCAGTGTGACAGGGAGCTCCTACGAGCAGTACTTC. Amino acids: CASSVTGSSYEQYF.

In this sample, this clonotype turned up a few times. V usage is TRBV4-1 and J usage is TRBJ2-7; unclear D gene. Germline V gives CDR1 MGHRA, CDR2 YSYEKL. The CDR3 consists of 17 residues. Trimming removed 2 bases from V and 0 bases from J, with 17 bases in between. CDR3 sequence reads: CASSQPTQSKSSYEQYF. For the CDR3, the DNA is TGCGCCAGCAGCCAACCTACCCAATCTAAGAGCTCCTACGAGCAGTACTTC.

The CDR3 loop is CASSYSQGAQETQYF. The CDR3 DNA reads TGTGCCAGCAGTTACTCACAGGGGGCACAAGAGACCCAGTACTTC. The chain joins TRBV6-6 to TRBJ2-5, with 9 bases aligning to TRBD1. Germline loops: CDR1 MNHNY, CDR2 SVGAGI (reference sequence). Trimming at V came to 0 bases and at J to 2 bases, leaving 1 base not matched to a gene. This CDR3 comprises 15 residues.

The genes are TRBV12-3 or TRBV12-4 and TRBJ1-2; 8 nucleotides agree with TRBD1. Trimming took 7 bases from V and 1 from J; bases not matched to a gene: 14. This CDR3 spans 17 amino acids. The CDR3 region is CASTPTRTGKVNYGYTF. CDR3 DNA: TGTGCCAGCACTCCAACCCGGACAGGGAAGGTTAACTATGGCTACACCTTC.

V gene TRBV10-3 combines with J gene TRBJ2-7; no firm D call. V lost 9 bases and J 0 bases, leaving 18 bases between the germline ends. This CDR3 has 15 amino acids. Germline V CDR1 and CDR2: ENHRY, SYGVKD. The CDR3 region has the DNA TGTGCCATTAAACCGGAAGACACGAGCTCCTACGAGCAGTACTTC. It is translated as CAIKPEDTSSYEQYF.

V is TRBV5-1 and J is TRBJ2-1; tentative D call: TRBD1 (6 bases). The V end lost 5 bases, the J end lost 2 bases, and 17 bases lay between the germline ends. The CDR3 extends over 16 amino acids. Germline V gene lookup returns CDR1 SGHRS and CDR2 YFSETQ. This CDR3 is CASSLEPDSPYNEQFF. For the CDR3, the DNA is TGCGCCAGCAGTTTAGAACCGGACAGTCCCTACAATGAGCAGTTCTTC. The whole variable domain, remainder taken from reference TRBV5-1 and TRBJ2-1, is KAGVTQTPRYLIKTRGQQVTLSCSPISGHRSVSWYQQTPGQGLQFLFEYFSETQRNKGNFPGRFSGRQFSNSRSEMNVSTLELGDSALYLCASSLEPDSPYNEQFFGPGTRLTVL.

This clonotype came up a few times. This chain uses TRBV29-1 with TRBJ2-3; no definite D call. V shed 1 base and J shed 0 bases, with 11 bases lying between them. Germline V lookup: CDR1 SQVTM, CDR2 ANQGSEA. There are 15 residues in the CDR3. Here the CDR3 reads CSVEGGPESTDTQYF. The CDR3 region has the DNA TGCAGCGTTGAAGGTGGGCCGGAAAGCACAGATACGCAGTATTTT.

This clonotype was found once. This sequence joins TRBV20-1 and TRBJ1-2; 12 nucleotides match TRBD1. The germline V gene has CDR1 DFQATT and CDR2 SNEGSKA (reference sequence). V shed 5 bases, J shed 4 bases, and the junction held 5 bases outside the gene matches. CDR3 length equals 14 residues. This CDR3 reads CSALGGQGAYGYTF. The CDR3 nucleotides are TGCAGTGCTCTAGGGGGACAGGGGGCCTATGGCTACACCTTC.

The V call is TRBV12-3 or TRBV12-4, the J call TRBJ2-5; D might be TRBD1 (6 bases). The assigned J gene may be wrong: the sequence end matches TRBJ2-7 better. The CDR3 is made up of 15 amino acids. The CDR3 reads CASSPGNRERDEQYF. CDR3 sequence (DNA): TGTGCCAGCAGTCCGGGGAACAGGGAGCGCGACGAGCAGTACTTC.

The V and J genes are TRBV5-1 and TRBJ1-2, with 7 nucleotides matching TRBD1. V dropped 3 bases and J dropped 7; count of bases not matched to a gene: 9. This CDR3 contains 14 residues. The germline V gene encodes CDR1 SGHRS and CDR2 YFSETQ. The CDR3 reads CASSSLTGMLGYTF. CDR3 nucleotide sequence: TGCGCCAGCAGCTCCCTGACAGGGATGCTTGGCTACACCTTC.

V and J are TRBV12-3 or TRBV12-4 and TRBJ1-2; 8 positions match TRBD1. V gave up 2 bases and J gave up 7 bases; unmatched junction bases: 9. This CDR3 contains 15 residues. CDR3 protein: CASSLTANRGAGYTF. For the CDR3, the DNA is TGTGCCAGCAGTTTAACCGCCAACAGGGGGGCTGGCTACACCTTC.

This chain uses TRBV5-1 with TRBJ2-7; no definite D call. CDR1 and CDR2 (germline): SGHRS, YFSETQ. The ends were cut back, 0 bases at V and 6 bases at J, with 10 bases in the middle. The CDR3 has 13 residues. The CDR3 nucleotides are TGCGCCAGCAGCTTGGAGCCTCTGGGCGAGCAGTACTTC. The encoded protein is CASSLEPLGEQYF.

The CDR3 DNA is TGCAGCGTTGACCCCCGGTATTTT. This translates into CSVDPRYF. V is TRBV29-1 and J is TRBJ2-3, with no clear D. This CDR3 contains 8 residues. V lost 3 bases and J lost 14, with 6 bases in between. Germline CDR1 reads SQVTM; CDR2 reads ANQGSEA.

This clonotype was picked up one time. The rearrangement joins TRBV11-2 to TRBJ2-1; 8 nucleotides match TRBD2. Looked up from germline, CDR1 is SGHAT and CDR2 is FQNNGV. V lost 5 bases to trimming and J lost 5 bases; unmatched junction nucleotides: 8. This CDR3 spans 15 amino acids. The CDR3 protein is CASSHLRRGDNEQFF. The CDR3 region has the DNA TGTGCCAGCAGCCACCTTAGGCGGGGGGACAATGAGCAGTTCTTC. The whole variable domain, remainder taken from reference TRBV11-2 and TRBJ2-1, is EAGVAQSPRYKIIEKRQSVAFWCNPISGHATLYWYQQILGQGPKLLIQFQNNGVVDDSQLPKDRFSAERLKGVDSTLKIQPAKLEDSAVYLCASSHLRRGDNEQFFGPGTRLTVL.

In this sample, this clonotype turned up a few times. The chain uses TRBV28 and TRBJ1-2; a weak D match, TRBD1 (6 bases). CDR3 size: 13 residues. The V end was cut by 4 bases, the J end by 4 bases, with 10 bases between. CDR1 is MDHEN, CDR2 SYDVKM, per germline. CDR3 amino acids: CASSSTGSYGYTF. The CDR3 coding sequence is TGTGCCAGCAGTTCTACAGGGTCCTATGGCTACACCTTC.

This clonotype was observed once. The chain is built from TRBV21-1 and TRBJ2-7. The DNA end is a closer match to TRBJ2-5, so the J assignment may be wrong. TRBV21-1 is assigned pseudogene status. The CDR3 length is 14 residues. This chain's CDR3 is CASSNKRVGETQYF. As DNA, the CDR3 is TGTGCCAGCAGCAATAAAAGGGTAGGCGAGACCCAGTACTTC.

This sequence joins TRBV5-1 and TRBJ2-7; possible D gene TRBD1, 5 bases. TRBJ2-5 explains the end of the DNA better; the J call may be wrong. This CDR3 is 14 amino acids long. Germline CDR1 reads SGHRS; CDR2 reads YFSETQ. DNA of the CDR3: TGCGCCAGCAGCTTGGGACAGCCGATAGAGACCCAGTACTTC. Translating it yields CASSLGQPIETQYF.

The rearrangement uses TRBV25-1 and TRBJ2-2; 7 nucleotides match TRBD1. The junction had 9 bases not matched to a gene; V was cut back by 4 bases and J by 7 bases. The germline CDR1 and CDR2 sequences are MGHDK and SYGVNS. This CDR3 has 15 residues. CDR3 residues: CASSVTQGRHGELFF. The DNA for the CDR3 is TGTGCCAGCAGTGTGACACAGGGGCGACACGGGGAGCTGTTTTTT.

The gene calls are TRBV6-1 and TRBJ2-3; 7 bases are shared with TRBD1. CDR1 is MNHNS and CDR2 is SASEGT in the germline V gene. V lost 2 bases and J lost 6; bases outside the gene matches: 5. This CDR3 spans 14 amino acids. The CDR3: CASSERGHSDTQYF. The CDR3 DNA reads as TGTGCCAGCAGTGAAAGGGGGCACTCGGATACGCAGTATTTT.

In its sample, this clonotype was seen a few times. This chain links TRBV4-1 with TRBJ2-1; tentative D call: TRBD2 (6 bases). CDR3 size: 15 residues. The V end lost 0 bases, the J end lost 7 bases, and 13 bases lay between the germline ends. Germline V gives CDR1 MGHRA, CDR2 YSYEKL. The CDR3 region has the DNA TGCGCCAGCAGCCAAGAAGGGACTGGGAGGAATGAGCAGTTCTTC. It codes for CASSQEGTGRNEQFF.

This clonotype was counted a few times. The chain has TRBV5-5 and TRBJ1-2; D is uncertain. Trimming took off 0 bases at V and 0 bases at J, with 18 bases between the two ends. Germline assignment: CDR1 SGHKS and CDR2 YYEKEE (reference sequence). The CDR3 is 18 residues long. This CDR3 is CASSLELRLPPANYGYTF. CDR3 DNA sequence: TGTGCCAGCAGCTTGGAGCTCCGACTGCCCCCAGCTAACTATGGCTACACCTTC.

The CDR3 sequence is CSASRPLGYTF. The CDR3, as DNA: TGCAGTGCTAGTCGCCCTCTTGGCTACACCTTC. The chain uses TRBV20-1 and TRBJ1-2; no firm D call. The CDR3 extends over 11 amino acids. Trimming stripped 3 bases from V and 7 bases from J, with 9 bases between. Germline-derived CDR1 and CDR2 are DFQATT and SNEGSKA (reference sequence).

The rearrangement links TRBV12-3 or TRBV12-4 to TRBJ1-2; 8 positions match TRBD1. CDR3 size: 16 residues. Germline trimming cut 2 bases from V and 6 bases from J; bases unmatched to any gene: 11. CDR3 sequence reads: CASSLSRGLYVDGYTF. In DNA, the CDR3 is TGTGCCAGCAGTTTAAGCAGGGGGCTGTATGTGGATGGCTACACCTTC.

This chain connects TRBV5-1 to TRBJ2-1; D possibly uses TRBD1 or TRBD2 (5 bases each). The germline gives CDR1 SGHRS, CDR2 YFSETQ. The CDR3 runs 13 residues. Trimming shortened V by 1 base and J by 7 bases, and 9 bases separated the two germline ends. CDR3 coding DNA: TGCGCCAGCAGCTTGAAGTGGGGGAATGAGCAGTTCTTC. Amino acid sequence: CASSLKWGNEQFF. The variable domain in full, completed from reference TRBV5-1 and TRBJ2-1, reads KAGVTQTPRYLIKTRGQQVTLSCSPISGHRSVSWYQQTPGQGLQFLFEYFSETQRNKGNFPGRFSGRQFSNSRSEMNVSTLELGDSALYLCASSLKWGNEQFFGPGTRLTVL.